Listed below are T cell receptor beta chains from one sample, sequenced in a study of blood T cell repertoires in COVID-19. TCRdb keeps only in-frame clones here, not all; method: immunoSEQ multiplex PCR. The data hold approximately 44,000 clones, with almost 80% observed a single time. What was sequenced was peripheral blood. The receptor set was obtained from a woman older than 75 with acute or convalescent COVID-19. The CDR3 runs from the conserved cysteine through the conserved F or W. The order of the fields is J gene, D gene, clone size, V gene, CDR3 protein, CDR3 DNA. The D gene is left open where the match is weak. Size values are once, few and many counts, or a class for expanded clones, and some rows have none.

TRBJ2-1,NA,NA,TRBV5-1,CASSLTLNEQFF,TGCGCCAGCAGCTTAACTTTAAATGAGCAGTTCTTC
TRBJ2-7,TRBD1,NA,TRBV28,CASSLLGTENYEQYF,TGTGCCAGCAGTTTATTGGGGACAGAGAACTACGAGCAGTACTTC
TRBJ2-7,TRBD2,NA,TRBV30,CATEREGSYEQYF,TGTGCCACCGAGCGGGAGGGGTCCTACGAGCAGTACTTC
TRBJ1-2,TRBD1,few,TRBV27,CASTLFSTGDYGYTF,TGTGCCAGCACCCTATTCTCGACAGGGGACTATGGCTACACCTTC
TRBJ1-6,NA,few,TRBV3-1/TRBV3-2,CASSQGSGSDSPLHF,TGTGCCAGCAGCCAAGGGTCAGGGTCTGATTCACCCCTCCACTTT
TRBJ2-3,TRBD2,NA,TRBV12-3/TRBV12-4,CASSPGGGRGQYF,TGTGCCAGCAGTCCGGGTGGCGGGAGGGGGCAGTATTTT
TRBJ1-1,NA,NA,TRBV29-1,CSVLRQNTEAFF,TGCAGCGTTCTCAGACAGAACACTGAAGCTTTCTTT
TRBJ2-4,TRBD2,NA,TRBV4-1,CASSQLGLAVLAKNIQYF,TGCGCCAGCAGCCAACTGGGACTAGCGGTCCTAGCCAAAAACATTCAGTACTTC
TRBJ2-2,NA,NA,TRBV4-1,CASSRRENTGELFF,TGCGCCAGCAGCCGGAGAGAGAACACCGGGGAGCTGTTTTTT
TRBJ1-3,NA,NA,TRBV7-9,CASSLDGGSSYF,TGTGCCAGCAGCTTAGATGGGGGCAGTTCATATTTT
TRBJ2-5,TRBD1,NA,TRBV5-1,CASSIRDSQETQYF,TGCGCCAGCAGCATCCGGGACAGCCAAGAGACCCAGTACTTC
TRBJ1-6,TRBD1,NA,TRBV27,CASSPRRSGGRDSPLHF,TGTGCCAGCAGCCCCCGGCGTTCAGGGGGCCGAGATTCACCCCTCCACTTT
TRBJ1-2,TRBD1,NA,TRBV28,CASGRDSSYGYTF,TGTGCCAGCGGCAGGGACAGCTCCTATGGCTACACCTTC
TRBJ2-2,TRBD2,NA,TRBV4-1,CASSPIGREAGGELFF,TGCGCCAGCAGCCCAATAGGGCGGGAGGCGGGCGGGGAGCTGTTTTTT
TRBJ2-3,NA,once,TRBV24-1,CATSEQLTDTQYF,TGTGCCACCAGTGAACAGCTCACAGATACGCAGTATTTT
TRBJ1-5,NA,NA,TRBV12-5,CASGLVQGGQPQHF,TGTGCTAGTGGTTTGGTACAGGGTGGGCAGCCCCAGCATTTT
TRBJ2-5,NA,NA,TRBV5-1,CASSLGSGSWEETQYF,TGCGCCAGCAGCTTGGGTAGCGGTAGTTGGGAAGAGACCCAGTACTTC
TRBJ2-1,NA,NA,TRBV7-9,CASSFTENEQFF,TGTGCCAGCAGCTTCACAGAAAATGAGCAGTTCTTC
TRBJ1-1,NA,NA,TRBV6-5,CASSYGGEAFF,TGTGCCAGCAGTTACGGGGGGGAAGCTTTCTTT
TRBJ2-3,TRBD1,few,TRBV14,CASSPLWGQGDTQYF,TGTGCCAGCAGCCCCCTTTGGGGACAGGGGGATACGCAGTATTTT
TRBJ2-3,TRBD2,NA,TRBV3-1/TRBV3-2,CASSQARGGRVTDTQYF,TGTGCCAGCAGCCAAGCGAGGGGAGGGAGGGTCACAGATACGCAGTATTTT
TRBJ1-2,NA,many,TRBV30,CAWNPDSGIHGYTF,TGTGCCTGGAACCCGGACAGCGGCATCCATGGCTACACCTTC
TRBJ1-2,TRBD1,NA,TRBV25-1,CASSEPGTGYGYTF,TGTGCCAGCAGTGAACCCGGGACAGGCTATGGCTACACCTTC
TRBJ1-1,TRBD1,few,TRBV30,CAWMRGQWDKEAFF,TGTGCCTGGATGAGGGGACAGTGGGATAAAGAAGCTTTCTTT
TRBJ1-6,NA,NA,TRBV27,CASSPYAPPTGSPLHF,TGTGCCAGCAGCCCCTACGCTCCCCCCACGGGTTCACCCCTCCACTTT
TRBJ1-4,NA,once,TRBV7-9,CASSPSPTTNEKLFF,TGTGCCAGCAGCCCATCACCTACAACTAATGAAAAACTGTTTTTT
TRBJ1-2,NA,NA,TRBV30,CAWSVSGYGYTF,TGTGCCTGGAGTGTATCGGGGTACGGCTACACCTTC
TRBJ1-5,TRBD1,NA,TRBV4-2,CASSPTWQGGLSNQPQHF,TGTGCCAGCAGCCCGACGTGGCAGGGGGGTCTGAGCAATCAGCCCCAGCATTTT
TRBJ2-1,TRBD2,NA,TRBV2,CASRDPRGGEQFF,TGTGCCAGCAGGGATCCCCGGGGGGGTGAGCAGTTCTTC
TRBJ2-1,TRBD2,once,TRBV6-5,CASRGADAAGNEQFF,TGTGCCAGCAGGGGCGCCGACGCAGCGGGAAATGAGCAGTTCTTC
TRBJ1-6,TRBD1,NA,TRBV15,CATSRESTGGYNSPLHF,TGTGCCACCAGCAGGGAAAGTACAGGGGGATATAATTCACCCCTCCACTTT
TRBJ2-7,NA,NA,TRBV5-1,CASSENYEQYF,TGCGCCAGCAGCGAGAACTACGAGCAGTACTTC
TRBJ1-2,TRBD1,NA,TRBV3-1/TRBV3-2,CASSTGQGASYGYTF,TGTGCCAGCAGCACCGGACAGGGGGCTAGCTATGGCTACACCTTC
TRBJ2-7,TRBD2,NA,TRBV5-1,CASSPTSGESYEQYF,TGCGCCAGCAGCCCGACTAGCGGGGAGAGCTACGAGCAGTACTTC
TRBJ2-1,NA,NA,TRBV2,CASSDQGRYNEQFF,TGTGCCAGCAGTGACCAGGGAAGATACAATGAGCAGTTCTTC
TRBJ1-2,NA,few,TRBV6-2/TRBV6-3,CASNPGGTTNYGYTF,TGTGCCAGCAACCCGGGGGGTACAACTAACTATGGCTACACCTTC
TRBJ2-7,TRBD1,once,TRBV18,CASSSTPDRAYEQYF,TGTGCCAGCTCATCCACCCCCGACAGGGCCTACGAGCAGTACTTC
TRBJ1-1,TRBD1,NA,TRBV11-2,CASSQGQGGATEAFF,TGTGCCAGCAGCCAAGGACAGGGCGGTGCCACTGAAGCTTTCTTT
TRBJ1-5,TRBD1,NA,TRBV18,CASSPEGQASGQPQHF,TGTGCCAGCTCACCAGAGGGACAGGCCTCCGGGCAGCCCCAGCATTTT
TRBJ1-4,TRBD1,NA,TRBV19,CASSSHRGQREKLFF,TGTGCCAGTAGTTCCCACAGGGGGCAGAGAGAAAAACTGTTTTTT
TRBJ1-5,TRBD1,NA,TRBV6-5,CASSSTPTGEGQPQHF,TGTGCCAGCAGTTCCACTCCGACAGGGGAGGGACAGCCCCAGCATTTT
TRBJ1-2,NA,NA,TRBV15,CATSTPGLREDGYTF,TGTGCCACCAGCACCCCGGGCCTCCGGGAGGATGGCTACACCTTC
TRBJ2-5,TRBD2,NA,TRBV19,CASSNLKGASGRRRETQYF,TGTGCCAGTAGCAACCTCAAGGGGGCTAGCGGGAGGAGGAGAGAGACCCAGTACTTC
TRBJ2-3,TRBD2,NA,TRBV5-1,CASSSAPSGGTDTQYF,TGCGCCAGCAGCTCGGCTCCAAGCGGGGGCACAGATACGCAGTATTTT
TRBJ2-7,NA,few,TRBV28,CASTSSPYEQYF,TGTGCCAGCACTAGTTCCCCCTACGAGCAGTACTTC
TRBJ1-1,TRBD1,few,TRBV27,CASSSPGTVNTEAFF,TGTGCCAGCAGTTCTCCCGGGACAGTGAACACTGAAGCTTTCTTT
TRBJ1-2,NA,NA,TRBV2,CASNLGGGGYTF,TGTGCCAGCAATCTCGGCGGGGGGGGCTACACCTTC
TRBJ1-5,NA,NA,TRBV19,CASTVSGDQPQHF,TGTGCCAGCACGGTTTCAGGGGATCAGCCCCAGCATTTT
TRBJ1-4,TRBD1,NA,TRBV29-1,CSVRQGAENEKLFF,TGCAGCGTCCGACAGGGGGCTGAAAATGAAAAACTGTTTTTT
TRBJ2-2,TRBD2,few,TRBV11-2,CASSWTSGRAENTGELFF,TGTGCCAGCAGCTGGACTAGCGGGAGGGCCGAGAACACCGGGGAGCTGTTTTTT
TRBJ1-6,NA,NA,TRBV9,CASSKTGPNSPLHF,TGTGCCAGCAGCAAGACAGGTCCTAATTCACCCCTCCACTTT
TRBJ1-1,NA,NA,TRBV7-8,CASSLAQQSEAFF,TGTGCCAGCAGCTTAGCGCAACAGTCTGAAGCTTTCTTT
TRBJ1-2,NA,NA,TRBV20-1,CSAQTTSGYTF,TGCAGTGCGCAGACTACTTCTGGCTACACCTTC
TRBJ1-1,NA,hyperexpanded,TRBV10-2,CASSETTPDTEAFF,TGCGCCAGCAGTGAAACCACCCCGGACACTGAAGCTTTCTTT